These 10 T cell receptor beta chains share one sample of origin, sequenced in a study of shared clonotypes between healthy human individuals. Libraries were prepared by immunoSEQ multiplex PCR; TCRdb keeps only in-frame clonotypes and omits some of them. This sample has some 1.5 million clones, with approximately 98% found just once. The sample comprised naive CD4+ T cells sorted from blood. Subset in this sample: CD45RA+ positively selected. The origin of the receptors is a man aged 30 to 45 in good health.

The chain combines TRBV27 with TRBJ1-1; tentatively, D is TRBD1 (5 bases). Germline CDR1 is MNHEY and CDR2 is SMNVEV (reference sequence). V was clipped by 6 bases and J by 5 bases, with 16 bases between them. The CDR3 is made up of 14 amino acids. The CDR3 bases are TGTGCCAGCAGCCAGACCCGCCGGGGGACTGAAGCTTTCTTT. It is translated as CASSQTRRGTEAFF.

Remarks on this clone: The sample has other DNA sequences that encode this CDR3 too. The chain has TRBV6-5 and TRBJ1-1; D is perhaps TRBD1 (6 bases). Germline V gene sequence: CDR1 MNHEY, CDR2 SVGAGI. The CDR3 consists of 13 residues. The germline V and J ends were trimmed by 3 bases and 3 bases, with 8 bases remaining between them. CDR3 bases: TGTGCCAGCAGTTATAGGGGGGACACTGAAGCTTTCTTT. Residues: CASSYRGDTEAFF.

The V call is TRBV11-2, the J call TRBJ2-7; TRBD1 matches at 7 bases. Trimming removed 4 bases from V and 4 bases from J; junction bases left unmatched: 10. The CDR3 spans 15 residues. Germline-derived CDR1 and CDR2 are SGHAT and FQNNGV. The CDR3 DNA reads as TGTGCCAGCAGCTCCCACCGGGACAGTAGTTACGAGCAGTACTTC. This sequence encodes CASSSHRDSSYEQYF.

CDR3 protein: CASIFSPGQPQHF. The DNA of the CDR3 is TGTGCCAGCATCTTTAGCCCCGGGCAGCCCCAGCATTTT. The chain carries TRBV6-1 and TRBJ1-5; D unresolved. This CDR3 contains 13 residues. Germline values: CDR1 MNHNS, CDR2 SASEGT. With 7 bases removed from V and 7 bases from J, the gap between germline ends came to 14 bases.

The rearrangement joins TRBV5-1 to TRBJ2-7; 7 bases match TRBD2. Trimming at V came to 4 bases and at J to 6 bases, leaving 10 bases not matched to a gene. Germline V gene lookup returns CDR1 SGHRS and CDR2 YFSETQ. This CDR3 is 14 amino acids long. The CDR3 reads CASSQRGVWSEQYF. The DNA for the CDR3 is TGCGCCAGCAGCCAACGGGGGGTGTGGTCCGAGCAGTACTTC.

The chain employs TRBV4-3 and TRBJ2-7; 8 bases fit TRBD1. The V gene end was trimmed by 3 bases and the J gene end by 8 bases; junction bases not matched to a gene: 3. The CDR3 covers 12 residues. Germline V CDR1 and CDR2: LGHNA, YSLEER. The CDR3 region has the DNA TGCGCCAGCAGCCACGGACAGGGTCAGCAGTACTTC. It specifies CASSHGQGQQYF.

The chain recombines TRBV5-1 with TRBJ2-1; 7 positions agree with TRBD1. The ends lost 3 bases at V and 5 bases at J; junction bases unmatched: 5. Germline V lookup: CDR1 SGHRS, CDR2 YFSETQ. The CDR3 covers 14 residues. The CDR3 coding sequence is TGCGCCAGCAGCTGGGGGACAGCCAACAATGAGCAGTTCTTC. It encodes CASSWGTANNEQFF.

In DNA form, the CDR3 reads TGCGCCAGCAGCCAAGATTTGACACCTAGCCAGCCCCAGCATTTT. Translated: CASSQDLTPSQPQHF. V usage is TRBV4-3 and J usage is TRBJ1-5; D not resolved. The ends were cut back, 0 bases at V and 7 bases at J, with 13 bases in the middle. CDR1 is LGHNA and CDR2 is YSLEER in the germline V gene. The CDR3 consists of 15 residues.

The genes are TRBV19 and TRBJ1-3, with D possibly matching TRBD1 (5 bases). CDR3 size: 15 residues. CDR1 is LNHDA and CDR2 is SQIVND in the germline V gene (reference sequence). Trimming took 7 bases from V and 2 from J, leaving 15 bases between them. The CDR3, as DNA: TGTGCCAGTATTACAGGATTCGGGGCTGGAAACACCATATATTTT. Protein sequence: CASITGFGAGNTIYF.

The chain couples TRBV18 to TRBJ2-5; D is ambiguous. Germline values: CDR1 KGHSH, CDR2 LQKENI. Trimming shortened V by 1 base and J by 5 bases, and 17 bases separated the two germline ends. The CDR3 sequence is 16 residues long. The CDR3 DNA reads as TGTGCCAGCTCACCACGGGTAGCAGTATCTAGGGAGACCCAGTACTTC. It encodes CASSPRVAVSRETQYF.